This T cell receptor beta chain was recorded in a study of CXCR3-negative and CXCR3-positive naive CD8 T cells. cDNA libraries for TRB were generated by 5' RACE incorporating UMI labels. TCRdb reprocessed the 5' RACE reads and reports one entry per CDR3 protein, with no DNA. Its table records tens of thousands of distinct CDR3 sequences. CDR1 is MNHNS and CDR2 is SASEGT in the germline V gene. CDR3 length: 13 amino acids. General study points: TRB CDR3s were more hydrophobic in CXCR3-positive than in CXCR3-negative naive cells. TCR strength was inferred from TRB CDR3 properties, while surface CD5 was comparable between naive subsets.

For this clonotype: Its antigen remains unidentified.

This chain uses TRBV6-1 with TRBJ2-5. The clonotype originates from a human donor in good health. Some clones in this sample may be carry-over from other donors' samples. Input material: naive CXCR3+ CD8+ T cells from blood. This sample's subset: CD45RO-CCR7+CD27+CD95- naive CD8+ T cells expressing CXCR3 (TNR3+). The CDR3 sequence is CSSSEQLQETQYF.